This T cell receptor (beta chain) originates from a study of T-cell reconstitution after alpha-beta-depleted transplantation in children. This clonotype was recorded at least ten times. V was pared by 6 bases and J by 5 bases, with 3 bases of the junction left unmatched. The CDR3 is made up of 12 amino acids. Germline lookup yields CDR1 MNHEY and CDR2 SMNVEV (reference sequence). A library of TCRbeta sequences, prepared with unique molecular identifiers, was generated. TCRdb itself ran the PCR reads through MiXCR, one entry per CDR3 protein. The table lists hundreds of thousands of distinct CDR3 sequences, approximately 15% of them singletons.

The source of this sequence is a male patient under 18 who had a stem cell transplant for acute lymphoblastic leukemia, so the T cells may come from the graft donor. V usage is TRBV27 and J usage is TRBJ1-2; 7 bases match TRBD1. Sequenced material: PBMCs, mostly from graft donor cells, taken 360 days after TCRalphabeta/CD19-depleted stem cell transplant. The CDR3 loop is CASSATGYGYTF. For the CDR3, the DNA is TGTGCCAGCAGCGCGACAGGGTATGGCTACACCTTC.